This T cell receptor beta chain was sequenced for a study of T cells in Graves' hyperthyroidism and ophthalmopathy. RNA transcripts were the template for amplifying TCR beta CDR3 regions. First-round RT-PCR of the TCR CDR3 relied on the HTBI primer set. MiXCR was run by TCRdb on the multiplex PCR reads, yielding one entry per CDR3 protein. The repertoire holds 500,000 to 800,000 distinct CDR3 sequences, with about 15% as singletons. Per the germline V gene, CDR1 is MNHEY and CDR2 is SVGEGT. The V gene lost 2 bases and the J gene lost 8 bases, with 13 bases spanning the gap. The CDR3 totals 15 residues.

Input material: blood. This receptor was taken from a woman between 50 and 59 years old with Graves' ophthalmopathy. The rearrangement uses TRBV6-2 or TRBV6-3 and TRBJ1-6, with D possibly being TRBD1 (5 bases). CDR3 loop: CASSYRDPRHSPLHF. CDR3 bases: TGTGCCAGCAGTTACCGGGACCCAAGGCATTCACCCCTCCACTTT.